The rows below give T cell receptor beta chains drawn from one sample of a study of CD8+ T cells in alopecia areata. Generated by immunoSEQ multiplex PCR, the TCRdb table keeps only in-frame clones and is missing some. The table has about 140,000 clones, about 86% seen once; the top ten hold 13%. The starting material was CD8+ T cells sorted from blood, obtained at week 4, from a patient treated with tofacitinib. The receptors stem from a human donor with alopecia areata. Both conserved end residues are part of each CDR3. The order of the fields is J gene, V gene, clone size, D gene, CDR3 DNA, CDR3 protein. D genes are given only for firm matches. Clone size is shown for a subset of rows, as once, few, many or a class of expanded clone.

TRBJ2-1 TRBV13 - TRBD2 TGTGCCAGCAGCTTCACAGGGACTAGCTCCTACAATGAGCAGTTCTTC CASSFTGTSSYNEQFF
TRBJ2-2 TRBV7-9 once - TGTGCCAGCAGCCCGAAAAGTCTGAACACCGGGGAGCTGTTTTTT CASSPKSLNTGELFF
TRBJ2-7 TRBV27 once - TGTGCCAGCAGTCCGACCGCCTACGAGCAGTACTTC CASSPTAYEQYF
TRBJ2-7 TRBV6-1 - - TGTGCCAGCAGCCCCTCCCCGGGTTACGAGCAGTACTTC CASSPSPGYEQYF
TRBJ2-7 TRBV21-1 - - TGTGCCAGCAGCTCCCGGGAGGTTACCTCCTACGAGCAGTACTTC CASSSREVTSYEQYF
TRBJ2-7 TRBV7-9 - - TGTGCCAGCAGCTTAGTTATCTACGAGCAGTACTTC CASSLVIYEQYF
TRBJ2-3 TRBV29-1 - - TGCAGCGTGGACGACCTAGCTGGGAGCACAGATACGCAGTATTTT CSVDDLAGSTDTQYF
TRBJ2-5 TRBV4-1 few - TGTGCCAGCAGCCAAGACAGGTCTGGGGAGACCCAGTACTTC CASSQDRSGETQYF
TRBJ2-2 TRBV4-1 once - TGCGCCAGCAGTCAAGAAGGGGAGCTGTTTTTT CASSQEGELFF
TRBJ2-1 TRBV12-5 - - TGTGCTAGTGGTTTGGGAGGGAGCTCCTACAATGAGCAGTTCTTC CASGLGGSSYNEQFF
TRBJ2-7 TRBV19 - TRBD1 TGTGCCAGTAGTATCCAGACAGGGGGCACCTACGAGCAGTACTTC CASSIQTGGTYEQYF
TRBJ2-7 TRBV7-9 once TRBD2 TGTGCCAGCAGCCCTCCGGGGACTAGCGCACACGAGCAGTACTTC CASSPPGTSAHEQYF
TRBJ2-7 TRBV7-2 - TRBD2 TGTGCCAGCAGCCGGACTAGCGGGAGACCAAACGAGCAGTACTTC CASSRTSGRPNEQYF
TRBJ2-3 TRBV30 - - TGTGCCTGGAGTGGAGGCACAGATACGCAGTATTTT CAWSGGTDTQYF
TRBJ1-1 TRBV11-1 - - TGTGCCAGCAGCCCGGACGGTGAAGCTTTCTTT CASSPDGEAFF
TRBJ2-7 TRBV28 once - TGTGCCAGCAGTTTATCTGGGGTCGGGCAGTACTTC CASSLSGVGQYF
TRBJ1-5 TRBV29-1 once - TGCAGCGTTGGGTTAGGGGATAGCAATCAGCCCCAGCATTTT CSVGLGDSNQPQHF
TRBJ2-1 TRBV15 - TRBD2 TGTGCCACCAGCAGACTACCAGCGGGAGGACTAGTCAATGAGCAGTTCTTC CATSRLPAGGLVNEQFF
TRBJ2-7 TRBV7-9 few - TGTGCCAGCAGCCAAGACTCCTACGAGCAGTACTTC CASSQDSYEQYF
TRBJ2-1 TRBV11-2 - - TGTGCCAGCAGCTTACGGAGGGGAAGAGACAATGAGCAGTTCTTC CASSLRRGRDNEQFF
TRBJ1-1 TRBV2 - TRBD1 TGTGCCAGCAGTGGGACAGGGGGCGAAGCTTTCTTT CASSGTGGEAFF
TRBJ1-2 TRBV7-9 - - TGTGCCAGCAGCTTCCCCGGGACACCTAACTATGGCTACACCTTC CASSFPGTPNYGYTF
TRBJ2-7 TRBV5-4 - TRBD2 TGTGCCAGCAGCGCAGGTGGACTAGCGGATGAGCAGTACTTC CASSAGGLADEQYF
TRBJ2-3 TRBV19 - - TGTGCCAGTAGTATGTCATCGATGGAAGATACGCAGTATTTT CASSMSSMEDTQYF
TRBJ2-1 TRBV5-1 - - TGCGCCAGCAGCTTGGGGCAGCCCAGCGATGAGCAGTTCTTC CASSLGQPSDEQFF
TRBJ2-7 TRBV29-1 - TRBD1 TGCAGCGCTTCAACCGGGACAGGGTCCTCCGAGCAGTACTTC CSASTGTGSSEQYF
TRBJ2-1 TRBV2 - - TGTGCCAGCAGTGAAGCGCTATTGGGGGAGAGCCCCTACAATGAGCAGTTCTTC CASSEALLGESPYNEQFF
TRBJ2-7 TRBV29-1 few TRBD1 TGCAGCGTTCGGACAGGGTTGGACTACGAGCAGTACTTC CSVRTGLDYEQYF
TRBJ2-2 TRBV27 - - TGTGCCAGCAGTTTTGTCCCTGGGAGGACAGGCAACACCGGGGAGCTGTTTTTT CASSFVPGRTGNTGELFF
TRBJ2-1 TRBV29-1 - - TGCAGCGTTGAGGCAGGGCTCCCCGTCAATGAGCAGTTCTTC CSVEAGLPVNEQFF
TRBJ2-1 TRBV29-1 - - TGCAGCGTTGATGGAGTCTACAATGAGCAGTTCTTC CSVDGVYNEQFF
TRBJ2-1 TRBV29-1 - TRBD2 TGCAGCGTTGAAGAGCCCGGGGGGGTCTACAATGAGCAGTTCTTC CSVEEPGGVYNEQFF
TRBJ1-2 TRBV2 - TRBD1 TGTGCCAGCAGTGAAGTTCGGACAGGTGGGGATGGCTACACCTTC CASSEVRTGGDGYTF
TRBJ2-4 TRBV10-3 few - TGTGCCATCAGTGAGAGGCTCCGCCTAGCCAAAAACATTCAGTACTTC CAISERLRLAKNIQYF
TRBJ2-3 TRBV27 - - TGTGCCAGCAGTTCTGGACTACCCTACACAGATACGCAGTATTTT CASSSGLPYTDTQYF
TRBJ1-1 TRBV4-1 - - TGCGCCAGCAGCCCGGGTAAGGACACTGAAGCTTTCTTT CASSPGKDTEAFF
TRBJ2-2 TRBV4-1 - - TGCGCCAGCAGCCAAGATGCGTGGGTCGGATCTAACACCGGGGAGCTGTTTTTT CASSQDAWVGSNTGELFF
TRBJ2-3 TRBV12-5 - - TGTGCTAGTGGTTCCTCAAGATCTAGCACAGATACGCAGTATTTT CASGSSRSSTDTQYF
TRBJ1-2 TRBV5-1 - TRBD1 TGCGCCAGCAGCTTGGGGGACAGCGGCTATTATGGCTACACCTTC CASSLGDSGYYGYTF
TRBJ2-7 TRBV29-1 - - TGCAGCGTTGTTCCTGGGACGGCGAACTCCTACGAGCAGTACTTC CSVVPGTANSYEQYF
TRBJ2-3 TRBV29-1 - TRBD2 TGCAGCGTCCTCCCGGGACTAGCGGCAGATACGCAGTATTTT CSVLPGLAADTQYF
TRBJ2-1 TRBV4-1 - - TGCGCCAGCAGCCGAGAGGGACTCGAGCAGTTCTTC CASSREGLEQFF
TRBJ2-1 TRBV20-1 - - TGCAGTGCGCTCAACAGTAATGAGCAGTTCTTC CSALNSNEQFF
TRBJ2-2 TRBV6-5 - - TGTGCCAGCATAAGATTCACCGGGGAGCTGTTTTTT CASIRFTGELFF
TRBJ2-1 TRBV6-1 few - TGTGCCAGCAGTGACACGGCTAACAATGAGCAGTTCTTC CASSDTANNEQFF
TRBJ2-7 TRBV13 - - TGTGCCAGCAGCTACAACAGTGGCTTCTACGAGCAGTACTTC CASSYNSGFYEQYF
TRBJ2-3 TRBV25-1 - - TGTGCCAGCAGGCTGACTTGTTGCGATACGCAGTATTTT CASRLTCCDTQYF
TRBJ2-7 TRBV19 - - TGTGCCAGTAGTATAGTCTTGACAGGCGGGGACGAGCAGTACTTC CASSIVLTGGDEQYF
TRBJ2-3 TRBV11-2 - TRBD2 TGTGCCAGCAGCTCCTGGACTAGCGGGGGGGATACGCAGTATTTT CASSSWTSGGDTQYF
TRBJ2-5 TRBV7-7 - - TGTGCTAGCAGCAACGCCGGGACCCCAGGAGAGACCCAGTACTTC CASSNAGTPGETQYF